The clone carrying this TCR beta chain has ten or more counts. Its specificity is unknown. These data are taken from a study of human T cells and chemical hapten exposure. The germline V and J ends were trimmed by 5 bases and 4 bases, with 17 bases remaining between them. The CDR3 contains 15 residues. CDR1 is PRHDT, CDR2 FYEKMQ, per germline (reference sequence). Using its own MiXCR run on the RACE reads, TCRdb lists one record per CDR3 protein. The sample has around 330,000 distinct CDR3 sequences; about 5.4% are singletons. Study results and caveats: The number of TCRs over 1 in 1000 frequency stayed unchanged after DPC.

Noted time point: pre-sensitization, week 0. Treatment indicated: therapeutic diphenylcyclopropenone sensitization with weekly scalp DPC. The receptor was isolated from a woman aged 18 to 35 with alopecia areata. Some clones in this sample may be carry-over from other donors' samples. This material consisted of whole blood, taken in connection with sensitization to the hapten diphenylcyclopropenone (DPC). The chain uses TRBV13 and TRBJ2-5, with D perhaps assigned TRBD1 or TRBD2 (6 bases each). The CDR3 reads CASSITLQGGETQYF. The CDR3, as DNA: TGTGCCAGCAGCATAACCTTACAGGGAGGAGAGACCCAGTACTTC.